The subject of this entry is one TCR beta chain. The source of the sample is a study of blood T cell repertoires in COVID-19. The data were produced by immunoSEQ multiplex PCR, yet TCRdb's version contains in-frame clones alone and is incomplete. Here the sample spans some 400,000 clones, around 89% being singletons. V lost 6 bases, J lost 7 bases, and 16 bases lay in between. Germline loops: CDR1 LNHDA, CDR2 SQIVND (reference sequence). The CDR3 runs to 15 residues. The V call is TRBV19, the J call TRBJ1-6; a possible D gene is TRBD1 (6 bases). The sequence derives from a man aged 18 to 35 with active or convalescent COVID-19. Sequencing was done on a sample of peripheral blood. CDR3 DNA sequence: TGTGCCAGTAGAGGGGGACCAGGTAGAAATTCACCCCTCCACTTT. It yields the protein CASRGGPGRNSPLHF.